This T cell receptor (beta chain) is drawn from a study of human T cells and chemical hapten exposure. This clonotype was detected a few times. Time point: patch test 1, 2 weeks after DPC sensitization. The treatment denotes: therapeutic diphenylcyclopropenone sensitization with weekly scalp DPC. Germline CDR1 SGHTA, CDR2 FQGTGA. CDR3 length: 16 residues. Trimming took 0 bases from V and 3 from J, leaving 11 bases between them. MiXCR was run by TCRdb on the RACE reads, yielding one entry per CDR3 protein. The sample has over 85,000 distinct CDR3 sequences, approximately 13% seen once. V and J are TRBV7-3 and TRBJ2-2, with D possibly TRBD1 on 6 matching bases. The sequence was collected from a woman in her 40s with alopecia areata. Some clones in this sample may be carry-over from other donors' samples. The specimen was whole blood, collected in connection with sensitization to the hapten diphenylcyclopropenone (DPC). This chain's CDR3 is CASSLTNRAHTGELFF. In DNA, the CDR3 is TGTGCCAGCAGCTTAACGAACAGGGCCCACACCGGGGAGCTGTTTTTT.